These T cell receptor beta chains were read from a single sample in a study of T cells in Graves' hyperthyroidism and ophthalmopathy. TCRdb recomputed calls from the multiplex PCR reads with MiXCR, one row per CDR3 protein. The sample holds a few hundred thousand distinct CDR3 sequences, roughly 15% seen once. What was sequenced was blood. The receptors come from a woman in her sixties with Graves' ophthalmopathy. The CDR3 runs from the conserved cysteine through the conserved F or W. Fields, in order: clone size, V gene, J gene, D gene, CDR3 protein, CDR3 DNA. The D gene is left open where the match is weak. Clone size is stated in some rows and not others, as once, few, many or a class when expanded.

>many|TRBV28|TRBJ2-5|-
CASGPPGGETQYF
TGTGCCAGCGGCCCCCCTGGGGGTGAGACCCAGTACTTC
>-|TRBV15|TRBJ2-1|-
CATSRARTGLNPWNEQFF
TGTGCCACCAGCAGAGCTCGCACGGGACTCAACCCGTGGAATGAGCAGTTCTTC
>many|TRBV5-1|TRBJ2-7|TRBD1
CASSVRQGAYEQYF
TGCGCCAGCAGCGTGCGACAGGGGGCCTACGAGCAGTACTTC
>-|TRBV6-1|TRBJ2-7|TRBD1
CASKGGTDSYEQYF
TGTGCCAGCAAGGGTGGGACAGACTCCTACGAGCAGTACTTC
>-|TRBV19|TRBJ1-5|-
CASSIGIFQPQHF
TGTGCCAGTAGTATAGGGATTTTCCAGCCCCAGCATTTT
>-|TRBV27|TRBJ2-5|TRBD1
CASSPLTGQETQYF
TGTGCCAGCAGTCCCTTGACAGGGCAAGAGACCCAGTACTTC
>few|TRBV5-1|TRBJ2-7|-
CASSPGMGTYEQYF
TGCGCCAGCAGCCCAGGAATGGGAACCTACGAGCAGTACTTC
>-|TRBV20-1|TRBJ2-6|-
CSATRGSEGGANVLTF
TGCAGTGCCACCCGTGGTAGCGAGGGCGGGGCCAACGTCCTGACTTTC
>many|TRBV4-1|TRBJ2-5|TRBD2
CASSQERQRGQYF
TGCGCCAGCAGCCAAGAAAGGCAGCGGGGCCAGTACTTC
>many|TRBV3-1|TRBJ1-1|-
CASSQETEAFF
TGTGCCAGCAGCCAGGAGACTGAAGCTTTCTTT
>few|TRBV20-1|TRBJ2-7|TRBD2
CSARGGRENSYEQYF
TGCAGTGCTAGAGGTGGGCGGGAGAACTCCTACGAGCAGTACTTC
>many|TRBV5-1|TRBJ2-2|-
CASSLSALPGELFF
TGCGCCAGCAGCTTGTCGGCCCTACCCGGGGAGCTGTTTTTT
>many|TRBV10-3|TRBJ2-1|-
CAIRVRREADNEQFF
TGTGCCATTAGAGTAAGGAGGGAGGCAGACAATGAGCAGTTCTTC
>many|TRBV20-1|TRBJ2-1|TRBD2
CSAPGQGLAFDNEQFF
TGCAGTGCTCCGGGGCAAGGACTAGCTTTCGACAATGAGCAGTTCTTC
>many|TRBV4-2|TRBJ1-2|-
CASSLSARDGVYGYTF
TGTGCCAGCAGCCTGTCGGCCCGGGACGGAGTCTATGGCTACACCTTC
>-|TRBV9|TRBJ2-3|-
CASSVEGNWLDTQYF
TGTGCCAGCAGCGTAGAGGGGAATTGGTTGGATACGCAGTATTTT
>many|TRBV12-3/TRBV12-4|TRBJ1-5|-
CASNREGINQPQHF
TGTGCCAGCAATCGTGAGGGTATCAATCAGCCCCAGCATTTT
>many|TRBV2|TRBJ2-1|TRBD1
CASSRQGMNEQFF
TGTGCCAGCAGTCGACAGGGGATGAATGAGCAGTTCTTC
>many|TRBV6-1|TRBJ2-7|TRBD1
CASSLARDRVFDEQYF
TGTGCCAGCAGTTTGGCCCGGGACAGGGTTTTCGACGAGCAGTACTTC
>few|TRBV14|TRBJ2-1|TRBD2
CASSPRLAGGQFF
TGTGCCAGCAGCCCTCGACTAGCGGGAGGTCAGTTCTTC
>few|TRBV20-1|TRBJ2-7|-
CSAPRDPAYEQYF
TGCAGTGCTCCCCGTGACCCCGCCTACGAGCAGTACTTC
>many|TRBV20-1|TRBJ1-1|-
CSARKGNTEAFF
TGCAGTGCTAGAAAGGGGAACACTGAAGCTTTCTTT
>-|TRBV9|TRBJ2-1|TRBD2
CASSPGAGGLYEQFF
TGTGCCAGCAGCCCCGGGGCGGGAGGTCTGTATGAGCAGTTCTTC
>few|TRBV3-1|TRBJ2-3|TRBD2
CASSHGRRIAGIDTQYF
TGTGCCAGCAGCCATGGGCGGAGGATAGCGGGTATAGATACGCAGTATTTT
>many|TRBV28|TRBJ2-3|TRBD1
CASSRTGTVASTDTQYF
TGTGCCAGCAGTAGGACAGGGACCGTGGCCAGCACAGATACGCAGTATTTT
>few|TRBV20-1|TRBJ2-3|-
CSARPPGTLIQSDTQYF
TGCAGTGCTAGACCACCCGGGACCCTGATTCAGTCAGATACACAGTATTTT
>-|TRBV29-1|TRBJ2-4|-
CSVEEPWGTKNIQYF
TGCAGCGTTGAAGAGCCCTGGGGAACCAAAAACATTCAGTACTTC
>-|TRBV10-2|TRBJ2-7|-
CASSEYPQGMSEQYF
TGCGCCAGCAGTGAGTACCCCCAGGGAATGAGCGAGCAGTACTTC
>many|TRBV11-2|TRBJ2-3|TRBD2
CASSRTTSGRHTDTQYF
TGTGCCAGCAGCAGAACGACTAGCGGGAGGCACACAGATACGCAGTATTTT
>few|TRBV14|TRBJ2-1|TRBD1
CASSFGQGATRGHNEQFF
TGTGCCAGCAGCTTCGGACAGGGGGCGACCCGTGGGCACAATGAGCAGTTCTTC
>many|TRBV7-3|TRBJ2-3|-
CASSSDKSTDTQYF
TGTGCCAGCAGCTCGGACAAGAGCACAGATACGCAGTATTTT
>many|TRBV3-1|TRBJ2-1|-
CASSQESYNEQFF
TGTGCCAGCAGCCAGGAAAGTTACAATGAGCAGTTCTTC
>-|TRBV9|TRBJ2-2|TRBD1
CASSMTGSPNTGELFF
TGTGCCAGCAGCATGACAGGGTCTCCGAACACCGGGGAGCTGTTTTTT
>many|TRBV6-1|TRBJ1-5|TRBD1
CASDRDRVYYQPQHF
TGTGCCAGCGACCGCGACAGGGTTTACTATCAGCCCCAGCATTTT
>few|TRBV19|TRBJ2-7|TRBD1
CASLGQDTYEQYF
TGTGCCAGCCTGGGACAGGACACCTACGAGCAGTACTTC
>-|TRBV10-3|TRBJ2-3|TRBD1
CATKDRGLSDTQYF
TGTGCCACCAAGGACAGGGGGCTCTCAGATACGCAGTATTTT
>-|TRBV3-1|TRBJ2-1|-
CASSQEGPLYSIYEQFF
TGTGCCAGCAGCCAAGAGGGGCCTTTGTATAGTATATATGAGCAGTTCTTC
>many|TRBV20-1|TRBJ2-7|TRBD2
CSARDLSGRAPYEQYF
TGCAGTGCTAGAGATCTTAGCGGGAGGGCCCCCTACGAGCAGTACTTC
>many|TRBV12-3/TRBV12-4|TRBJ2-3|TRBD2
CASSLLGSASGSDTQYF
TGTGCCAGCAGTTTATTAGGGTCGGCTAGCGGGAGTGATACGCAGTATTTT
>many|TRBV11-2|TRBJ2-2|-
CASSPSGELFF
TGTGCCAGCAGCCCTTCCGGGGAGCTGTTTTTT
>many|TRBV20-1|TRBJ2-5|-
CSARDLGGSPQETQYF
TGCAGTGCTAGAGATCTTGGGGGGAGTCCCCAAGAGACCCAGTACTTC
>-|TRBV6-2/TRBV6-3|TRBJ1-3|-
CASRTGLAGSTIYF
TGTGCCAGCAGGACAGGTCTCGCTGGAAGCACCATATATTTT
>few|TRBV2|TRBJ2-7|TRBD2
CASRETSGRASPYEQYF
TGTGCCAGCAGGGAGACTAGCGGGAGGGCCTCACCCTACGAGCAGTACTTC
>-|TRBV10-3|TRBJ1-2|-
CAISADGLYGYTF
TGTGCCATCAGTGCGGACGGACTCTATGGCTACACCTTC
>-|TRBV6-1|TRBJ2-2|-
CASSEVNRVMSSNHGELFF
TGTGCCAGCAGTGAAGTCAACAGGGTGATGTCTAGCAACCACGGGGAGCTGTTTTTT
>few|TRBV20-1|TRBJ2-1|TRBD2
CSARDLGLAGLHNEQFF
TGCAGTGCTAGAGATCTGGGACTAGCGGGACTCCACAATGAGCAGTTCTTC
>-|TRBV6-4|TRBJ2-1|TRBD2
CASSDNLAGGQQFF
TGTGCCAGCAGTGACAATCTAGCGGGAGGGCAACAGTTCTTC
>few|TRBV9|TRBJ2-7|TRBD1
CASSVSGQGAGEQYF
TGTGCCAGCAGCGTTTCGGGACAGGGGGCGGGAGAGCAGTACTTC
>-|TRBV19|TRBJ2-6|-
CASSPGPRSSGANVLTF
TGTGCCAGTAGCCCCGGACCGAGGAGCTCTGGGGCCAACGTCCTGACTTTC
>many|TRBV12-3/TRBV12-4|TRBJ2-1|TRBD2
CASGGRGPFNEQFF
TGTGCCAGCGGCGGGAGGGGGCCTTTCAATGAGCAGTTCTTC
>many|TRBV27|TRBJ2-1|-
CASSWRGEYNEQFF
TGTGCCAGCAGTTGGAGGGGGGAGTACAATGAGCAGTTCTTC
>many|TRBV20-1|TRBJ2-7|-
CSAGRDLAYEQYF
TGCAGTGCCGGCAGGGACTTAGCCTACGAGCAGTACTTC
>-|TRBV6-2/TRBV6-3|TRBJ1-2|-
CASTDGHDYGYTF
TGTGCCAGCACCGACGGACACGACTATGGCTACACCTTC
>many|TRBV12-3/TRBV12-4|TRBJ2-7|-
CASRPTGRGAYEQYF
TGTGCCAGCAGACCGACAGGGCGGGGGGCCTACGAGCAGTACTTC
>many|TRBV12-3/TRBV12-4|TRBJ1-5|-
CASSSTRTQPQHF
TGTGCCAGCAGTTCGACAAGGACCCAGCCCCAGCATTTT
>many|TRBV20-1|TRBJ2-7|TRBD1
CSARESGTGDSYEQYF
TGCAGTGCTAGAGAATCCGGGACAGGGGATTCCTACGAGCAGTACTTC
>many|TRBV6-5|TRBJ2-1|-
CASSYTTGGYSYNEQFF
TGTGCCAGCAGTTACACCACCGGGGGCTACTCCTACAATGAGCAGTTCTTC
>many|TRBV11-2|TRBJ2-7|TRBD2
CASSRTGTSLSYEQYF
TGTGCCAGCAGTCGAACCGGGACTAGCTTGTCGTACGAGCAGTACTTC
>-|TRBV2|TRBJ1-5|-
CASSDSFSNQPQHF
TGTGCCAGCAGTGACAGCTTTAGCAATCAGCCCCAGCATTTT
>many|TRBV28|TRBJ2-3|TRBD2
CASSPPWGGDGTDTQYF
TGTGCCAGCAGCCCCCCCTGGGGGGGAGATGGCACAGATACGCAGTATTTT